This T cell receptor (beta chain) was sequenced in a study of human T cells and chemical hapten exposure. Trimming took 4 bases from V and 6 from J, leaving 16 bases between them. The CDR3 loop spans 14 amino acids. The V gene's germline CDR1 is SGHDT and CDR2 YYEEEE. This clonotype turned up a few times. The time point denotes: patch test 2, 6 weeks after DPC sensitization. Treatment of the sample: therapeutic diphenylcyclopropenone sensitization with weekly scalp DPC. TCRdb passed the RACE reads through MiXCR, listing each CDR3 protein once. The table records approximately 84,000 distinct CDR3 sequences, roughly a tenth of them present only once.

The chain joins TRBV5-6 to TRBJ1-1; the D gene is possibly TRBD1 (5 bases). The receptor comes from a young woman with alopecia areata. Some clones in this sample may be carry-over from other donors' samples. The sample consisted of whole blood, taken in connection with sensitization to the hapten diphenylcyclopropenone (DPC). The DNA for the CDR3 is TGTGCCAGCAGCGCGGGGACCATTAGTTCTGAAGCTTTCTTT. Translating it yields CASSAGTISSEAFF.